This T cell receptor (beta chain) was identified during a study of T cell responses to AZD1222 COVID-19 vaccine. The study, taken as a whole, reports: Unmutated variant regions reportedly attract nearly half of all spike-specific TCRs. Receipt of two AZD1222 doses was followed by a rise in Spike-specific TCR breadth and depth.

The assay was immunoSEQ multiplex PCR, and TCRdb's table has in-frame clones only and misses some. The sample lists around 200,000 clones; approximately 94% were seen once. As to this clone: Its antigen remains unknown.

The sequence derives from an adult who received the AZD1222 COVID-19 vaccine. The source material was peripheral blood, sampled 28 days after the second AZD1222 dose.

Here the CDR3 DNA reads TGTGCCAGCAGTTTAGATATAGGGTTTGGCAGGGACTATGGCTACACCTTC. Encoded protein: CASSLDIGFGRDYGYTF. V usage is TRBV27 and J usage is TRBJ1-2, with D possibly being TRBD1 (5 bases). Looked up from germline, CDR1 is MNHEY and CDR2 is SMNVEV (reference sequence). CDR3 length: 17 amino acids. V was clipped by 2 bases and J by 3 bases, with 19 bases between them.